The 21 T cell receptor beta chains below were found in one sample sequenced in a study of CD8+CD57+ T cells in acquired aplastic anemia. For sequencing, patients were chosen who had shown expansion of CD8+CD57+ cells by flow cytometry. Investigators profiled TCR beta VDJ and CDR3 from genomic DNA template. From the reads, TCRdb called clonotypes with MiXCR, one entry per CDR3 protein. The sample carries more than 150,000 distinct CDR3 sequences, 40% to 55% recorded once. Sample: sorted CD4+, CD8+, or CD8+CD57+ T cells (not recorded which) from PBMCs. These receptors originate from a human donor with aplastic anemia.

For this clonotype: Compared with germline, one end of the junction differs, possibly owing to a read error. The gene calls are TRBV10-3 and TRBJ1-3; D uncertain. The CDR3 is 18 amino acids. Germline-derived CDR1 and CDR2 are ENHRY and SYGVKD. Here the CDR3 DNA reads TGTGCCAGCAGTTACGCCCCTTGGGGAACACAATCTGGAAACACCATATATTTT. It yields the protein CASSYAPWGTQSGNTIYF.

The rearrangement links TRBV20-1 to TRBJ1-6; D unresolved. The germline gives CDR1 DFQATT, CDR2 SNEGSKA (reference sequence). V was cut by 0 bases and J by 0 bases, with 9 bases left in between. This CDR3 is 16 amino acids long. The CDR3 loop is CSARDLVSSYNSPLHF. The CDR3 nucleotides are TGCAGTGCTAGAGATCTCGTTAGCTCCTATAATTCACCCCTCCACTTT.

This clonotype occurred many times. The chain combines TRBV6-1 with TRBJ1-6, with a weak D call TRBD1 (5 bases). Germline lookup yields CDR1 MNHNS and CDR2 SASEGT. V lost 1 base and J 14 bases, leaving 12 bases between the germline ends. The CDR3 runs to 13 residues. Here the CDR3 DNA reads TGTGCCAGCAGTGAAGGCCCCTGGGGGTCCCTCCACTTT. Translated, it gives CASSEGPWGSLHF.

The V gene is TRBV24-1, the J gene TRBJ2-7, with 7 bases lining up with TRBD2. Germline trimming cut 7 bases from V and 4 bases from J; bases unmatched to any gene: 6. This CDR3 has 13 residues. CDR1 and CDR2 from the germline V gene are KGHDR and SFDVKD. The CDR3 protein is CATSPSGLYEQYF. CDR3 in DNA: TGTGCCACCAGCCCTAGCGGTCTGTACGAGCAGTACTTC.

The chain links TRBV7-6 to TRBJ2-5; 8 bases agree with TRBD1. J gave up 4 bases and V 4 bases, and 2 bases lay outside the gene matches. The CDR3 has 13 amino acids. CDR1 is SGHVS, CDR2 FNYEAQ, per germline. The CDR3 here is CASSSGTGETQYF. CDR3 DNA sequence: TGTGCCAGCAGCTCCGGGACAGGAGAGACCCAGTACTTC.

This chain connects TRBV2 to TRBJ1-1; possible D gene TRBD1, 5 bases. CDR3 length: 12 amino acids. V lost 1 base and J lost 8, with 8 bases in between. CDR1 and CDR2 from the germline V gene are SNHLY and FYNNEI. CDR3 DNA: TGTGCCAGCAGTGAAGACAGGCCAGAAGCTTTCTTT. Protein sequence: CASSEDRPEAFF.

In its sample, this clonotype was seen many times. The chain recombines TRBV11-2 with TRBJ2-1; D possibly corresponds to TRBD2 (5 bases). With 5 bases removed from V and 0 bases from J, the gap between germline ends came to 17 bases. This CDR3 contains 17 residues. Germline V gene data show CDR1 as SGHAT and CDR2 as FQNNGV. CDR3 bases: TGTGCCAGCAGCAAGGGAACGCGGGTCCCCTCCTACAATGAGCAGTTCTTC. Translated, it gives CASSKGTRVPSYNEQFF.

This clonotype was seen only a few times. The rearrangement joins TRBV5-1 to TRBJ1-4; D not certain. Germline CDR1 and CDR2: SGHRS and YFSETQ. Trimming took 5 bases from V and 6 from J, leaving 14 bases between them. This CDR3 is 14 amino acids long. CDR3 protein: CASRPGPLDEKLFF. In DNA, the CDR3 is TGCGCCAGCAGGCCGGGCCCCCTAGATGAAAAACTGTTTTTT.

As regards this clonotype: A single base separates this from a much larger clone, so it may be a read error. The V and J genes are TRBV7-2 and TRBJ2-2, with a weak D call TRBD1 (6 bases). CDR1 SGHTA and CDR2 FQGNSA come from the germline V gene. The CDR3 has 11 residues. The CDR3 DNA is TGTGCCAGCAGGGGGGCCGGGGAGCCGTTTTTT. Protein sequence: CASRGAGEPFF.

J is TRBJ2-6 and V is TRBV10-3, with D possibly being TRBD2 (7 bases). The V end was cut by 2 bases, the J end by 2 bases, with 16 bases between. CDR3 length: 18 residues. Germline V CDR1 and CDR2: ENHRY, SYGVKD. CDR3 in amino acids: CAISEIRGRGPGANVLTF. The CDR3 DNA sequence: TGTGCCATCAGTGAGATTAGGGGGAGGGGTCCTGGGGCCAACGTCCTGACTTTC.

The CDR3 loop is CSATDRDAEQYF. The CDR3 DNA follows: TGCAGTGCCACGGACAGGGACGCCGAGCAGTACTTC. The rearrangement joins TRBV20-1 to TRBJ2-7; 8 bases map to TRBD1. CDR1 and CDR2 from the germline V gene are DFQATT and SNEGSKA (reference sequence). CDR3 length: 12 residues. V gave up 6 bases and J gave up 6 bases; unmatched junction bases: 7.

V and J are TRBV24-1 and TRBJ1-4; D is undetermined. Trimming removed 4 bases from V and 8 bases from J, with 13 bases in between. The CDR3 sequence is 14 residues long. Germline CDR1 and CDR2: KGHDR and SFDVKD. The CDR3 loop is CATSDASPAEKLFF. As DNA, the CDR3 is TGTGCCACCAGTGACGCAAGCCCTGCGGAAAAACTGTTTTTT.

The CDR3 loop reads CASSLAGTDYGYTF. The DNA of the CDR3 is TGTGCCAGCAGCTTAGCCGGGACGGACTATGGCTACACCTTC. The chain couples TRBV7-6 to TRBJ1-2; maybe TRBD1 (5 bases). Trimming stripped 0 bases from V and 3 bases from J, with 8 bases between. Germline V gene data show CDR1 as SGHVS and CDR2 as FNYEAQ. The CDR3 runs 14 residues.

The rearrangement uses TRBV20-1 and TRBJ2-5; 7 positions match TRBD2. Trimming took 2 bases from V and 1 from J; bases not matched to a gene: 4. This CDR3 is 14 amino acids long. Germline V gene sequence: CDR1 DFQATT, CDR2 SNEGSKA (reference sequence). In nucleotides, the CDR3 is TGCAGTGCTAGATCCCCGGGGGGCCAAGAGACCCAGTACTTC. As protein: CSARSPGGQETQYF.

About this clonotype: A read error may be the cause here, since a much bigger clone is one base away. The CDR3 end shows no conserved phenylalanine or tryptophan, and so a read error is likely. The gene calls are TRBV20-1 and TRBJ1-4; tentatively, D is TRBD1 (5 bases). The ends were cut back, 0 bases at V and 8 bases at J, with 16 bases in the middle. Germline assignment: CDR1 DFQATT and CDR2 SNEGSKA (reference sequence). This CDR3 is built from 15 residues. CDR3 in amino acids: CSARDLGGGGEKLFS. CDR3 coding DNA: TGCAGTGCTAGAGATCTGGGGGGTGGTGGAGAAAAACTGTTTTCT.

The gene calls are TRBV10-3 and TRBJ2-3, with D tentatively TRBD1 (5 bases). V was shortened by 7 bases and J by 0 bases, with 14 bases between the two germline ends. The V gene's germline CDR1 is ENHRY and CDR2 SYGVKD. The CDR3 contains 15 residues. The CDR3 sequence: CAINRRGGSTDTQYF. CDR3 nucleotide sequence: TGTGCCATCAACAGGCGCGGCGGAAGCACAGATACGCAGTATTTT.

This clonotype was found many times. This chain's CDR3 is CASSVGLAGYNEQFF. The CDR3 nucleotides are TGTGCCAGCAGTGTGGGACTAGCGGGGTACAATGAGCAGTTCTTC. V and J are TRBV2 and TRBJ2-1; 13 bases line up with TRBD2. V dropped 4 bases and J dropped 4; count of bases not matched to a gene: 1. The CDR3 consists of 15 residues. Germline loops: CDR1 SNHLY, CDR2 FYNNEI. Drawing the rest from reference TRBV2 and TRBJ2-1, the complete variable domain is EPEVTQTPSHQVTQMGQEVILRCVPISNHLYFYWYRQILGQKVEFLVSFYNNEISEKSEIFDDQFSVERPDGSNFTLKIRSTKLEDSAMYFCASSVGLAGYNEQFFGPGTRLTVL.

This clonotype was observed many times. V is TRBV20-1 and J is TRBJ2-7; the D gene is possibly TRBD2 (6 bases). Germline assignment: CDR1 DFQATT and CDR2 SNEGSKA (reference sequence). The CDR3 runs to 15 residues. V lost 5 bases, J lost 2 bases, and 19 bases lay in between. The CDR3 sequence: CSASRRGRNTYEQYF. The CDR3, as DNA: TGCAGTGCTTCTCGGAGGGGACGCAATACCTACGAGCAGTACTTC.

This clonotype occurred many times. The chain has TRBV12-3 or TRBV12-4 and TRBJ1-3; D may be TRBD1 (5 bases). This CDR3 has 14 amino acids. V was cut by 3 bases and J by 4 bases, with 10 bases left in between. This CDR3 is CASSLGGGGNTIYF. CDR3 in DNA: TGTGCCAGCAGTTTGGGGGGAGGAGGAAACACCATATATTTT.

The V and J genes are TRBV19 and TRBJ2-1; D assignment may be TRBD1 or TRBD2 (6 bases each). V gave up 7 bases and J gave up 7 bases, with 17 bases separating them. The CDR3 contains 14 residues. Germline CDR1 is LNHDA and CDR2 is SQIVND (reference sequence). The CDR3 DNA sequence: TGTGCCAGTATGGTAGGTGTAGGGGGGAATGAGCAGTTCTTC. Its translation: CASMVGVGGNEQFF.

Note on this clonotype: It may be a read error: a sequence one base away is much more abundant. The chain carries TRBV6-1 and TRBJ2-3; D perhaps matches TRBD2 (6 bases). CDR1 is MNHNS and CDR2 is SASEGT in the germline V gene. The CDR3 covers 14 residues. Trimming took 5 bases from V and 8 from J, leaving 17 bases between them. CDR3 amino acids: CASSIGGVRGTQYF. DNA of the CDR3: TGTGCCAGCAGTATAGGCGGGGTTCGGGGTACGCAGTATTTT.